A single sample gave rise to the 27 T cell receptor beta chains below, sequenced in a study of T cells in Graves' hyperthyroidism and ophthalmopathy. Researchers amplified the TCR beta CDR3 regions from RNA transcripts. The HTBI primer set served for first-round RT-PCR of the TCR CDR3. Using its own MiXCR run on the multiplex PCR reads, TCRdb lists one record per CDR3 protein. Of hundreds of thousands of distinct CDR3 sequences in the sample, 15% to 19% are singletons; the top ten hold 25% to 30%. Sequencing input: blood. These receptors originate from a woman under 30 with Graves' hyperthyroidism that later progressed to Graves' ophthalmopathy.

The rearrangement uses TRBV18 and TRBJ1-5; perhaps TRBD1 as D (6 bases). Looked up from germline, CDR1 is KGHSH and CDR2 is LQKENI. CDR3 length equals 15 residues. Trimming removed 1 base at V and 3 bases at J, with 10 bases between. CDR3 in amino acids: CASSPLPGVNQPQHF. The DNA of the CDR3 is TGTGCCAGCTCACCACTTCCAGGGGTCAATCAGCCCCAGCATTTT. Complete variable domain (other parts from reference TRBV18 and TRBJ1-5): NAGVMQNPRHLVRRRGQEARLRCSPMKGHSHVYWYRQLPEEGLKFMVYLQKENIIDESGMPKERFSAEFPKEGPSILRIQQVVRGDSAAYFCASSPLPGVNQPQHFGDGTRLSIL.

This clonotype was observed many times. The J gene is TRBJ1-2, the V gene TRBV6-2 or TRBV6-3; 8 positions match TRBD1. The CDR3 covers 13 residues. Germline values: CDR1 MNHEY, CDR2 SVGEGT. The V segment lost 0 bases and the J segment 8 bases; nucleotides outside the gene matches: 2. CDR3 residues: CASSYSRDRGYTF. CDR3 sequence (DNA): TGTGCCAGCAGTTACTCCAGGGACAGGGGCTACACCTTC.

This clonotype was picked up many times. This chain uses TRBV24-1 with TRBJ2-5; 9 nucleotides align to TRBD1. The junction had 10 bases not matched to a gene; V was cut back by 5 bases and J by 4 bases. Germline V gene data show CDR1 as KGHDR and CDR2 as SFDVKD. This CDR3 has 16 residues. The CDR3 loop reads CATSGRTGETIETQYF. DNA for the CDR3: TGTGCCACCAGTGGACGGACAGGGGAAACTATAGAGACCCAGTACTTC.

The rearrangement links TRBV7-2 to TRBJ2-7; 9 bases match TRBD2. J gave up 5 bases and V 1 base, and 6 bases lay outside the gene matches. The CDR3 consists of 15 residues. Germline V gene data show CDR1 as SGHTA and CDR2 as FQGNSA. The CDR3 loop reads CASSLGAREGNEQYF. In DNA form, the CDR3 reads TGTGCCAGCAGCTTAGGCGCGCGGGAGGGCAACGAGCAGTACTTC.

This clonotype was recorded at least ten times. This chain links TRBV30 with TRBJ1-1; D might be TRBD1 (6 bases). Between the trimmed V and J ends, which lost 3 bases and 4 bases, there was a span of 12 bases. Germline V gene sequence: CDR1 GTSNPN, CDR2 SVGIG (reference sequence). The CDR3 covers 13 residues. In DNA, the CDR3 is TGTGCCTGGAGCCCACAGGGAATCACTGAAGCTTTCTTT. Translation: CAWSPQGITEAFF.

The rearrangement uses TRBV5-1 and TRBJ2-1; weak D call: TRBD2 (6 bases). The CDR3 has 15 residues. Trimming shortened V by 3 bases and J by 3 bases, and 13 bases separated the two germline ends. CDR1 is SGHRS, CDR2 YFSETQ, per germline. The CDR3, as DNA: TGCGCCAGCAGCTCGGGTGCGGGAATCTACAATGAGCAGTTCTTC. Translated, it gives CASSSGAGIYNEQFF. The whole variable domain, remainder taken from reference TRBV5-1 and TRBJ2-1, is KAGVTQTPRYLIKTRGQQVTLSCSPISGHRSVSWYQQTPGQGLQFLFEYFSETQRNKGNFPGRFSGRQFSNSRSEMNVSTLELGDSALYLCASSSGAGIYNEQFFGPGTRLTVL.

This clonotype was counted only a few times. The CDR3 bases are TGCGCCAGCAGCACGGGACTAGCGGGAGGGTTTTCGGTGTCAGATACGCAGTATTTT. Residues: CASSTGLAGGFSVSDTQYF. The chain employs TRBV4-1 and TRBJ2-3; 16 bases line up with TRBD2. This CDR3 region has 19 residues. The V gene's germline CDR1 is MGHRA and CDR2 YSYEKL. V lost 5 bases and J lost 4; bases outside the gene matches: 12.

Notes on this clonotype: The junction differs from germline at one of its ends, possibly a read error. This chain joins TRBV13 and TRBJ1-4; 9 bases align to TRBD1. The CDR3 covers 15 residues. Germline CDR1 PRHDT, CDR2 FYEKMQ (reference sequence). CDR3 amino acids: CAGSLGQGTNEKLSF. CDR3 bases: TGTGCCGGCAGCCTGGGACAGGGAACTAATGAAAAACTGTCTTTT.

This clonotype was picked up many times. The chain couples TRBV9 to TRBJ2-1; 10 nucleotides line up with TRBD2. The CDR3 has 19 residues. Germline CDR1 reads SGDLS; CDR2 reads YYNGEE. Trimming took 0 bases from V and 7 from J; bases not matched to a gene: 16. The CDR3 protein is CASSVEKREGRLRANEQFF. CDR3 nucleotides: TGTGCCAGCAGCGTAGAGAAGCGGGAGGGCCGTCTAAGAGCGAATGAGCAGTTCTTC.

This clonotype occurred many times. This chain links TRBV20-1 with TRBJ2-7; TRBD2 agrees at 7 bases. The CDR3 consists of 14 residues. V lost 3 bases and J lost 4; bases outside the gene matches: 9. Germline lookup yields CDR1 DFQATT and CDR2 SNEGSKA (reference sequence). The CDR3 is CSARGAEAGYEQYF. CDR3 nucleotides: TGCAGTGCTAGGGGCGCGGAAGCGGGATACGAGCAGTACTTC.

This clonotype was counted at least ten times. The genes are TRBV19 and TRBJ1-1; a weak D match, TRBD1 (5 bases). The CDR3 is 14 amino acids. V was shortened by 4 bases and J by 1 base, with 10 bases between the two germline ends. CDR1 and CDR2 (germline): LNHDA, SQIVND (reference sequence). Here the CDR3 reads CASSKGHENTEAFF. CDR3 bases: TGTGCCAGTAGTAAAGGACACGAGAACACTGAAGCTTTCTTT. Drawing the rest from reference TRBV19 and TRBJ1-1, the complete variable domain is DGGITQSPKYLFRKEGQNVTLSCEQNLNHDAMYWYRQDPGQGLRLIYYSQIVNDFQKGDIAEGYSVSREKKESFPLTVTSAQKNPTAFYLCASSKGHENTEAFFGQGTRLTVV.

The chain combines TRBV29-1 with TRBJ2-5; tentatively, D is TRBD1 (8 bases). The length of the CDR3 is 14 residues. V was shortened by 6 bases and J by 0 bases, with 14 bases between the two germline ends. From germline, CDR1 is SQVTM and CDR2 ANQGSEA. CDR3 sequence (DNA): TGCAGCGTCGGACAGGGAGGGTACCAAGAGACCCAGTACTTC. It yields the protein CSVGQGGYQETQYF.

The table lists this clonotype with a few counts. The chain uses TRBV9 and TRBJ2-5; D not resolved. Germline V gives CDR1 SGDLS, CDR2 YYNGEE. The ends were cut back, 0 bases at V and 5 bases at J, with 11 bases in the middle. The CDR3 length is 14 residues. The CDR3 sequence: CASSVDGFEETQYF. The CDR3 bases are TGTGCCAGCAGCGTAGACGGTTTCGAGGAGACCCAGTACTTC.

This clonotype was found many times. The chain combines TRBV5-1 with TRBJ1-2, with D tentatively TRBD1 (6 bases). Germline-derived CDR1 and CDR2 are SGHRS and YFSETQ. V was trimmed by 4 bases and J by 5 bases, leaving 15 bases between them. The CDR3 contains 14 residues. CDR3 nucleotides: TGCGCCAGCAGCCCGACGGGGGCTGAGTATGGCTACACCTTC. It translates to CASSPTGAEYGYTF. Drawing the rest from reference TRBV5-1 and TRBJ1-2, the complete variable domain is KAGVTQTPRYLIKTRGQQVTLSCSPISGHRSVSWYQQTPGQGLQFLFEYFSETQRNKGNFPGRFSGRQFSNSRSEMNVSTLELGDSALYLCASSPTGAEYGYTFGSGTRLTVV.

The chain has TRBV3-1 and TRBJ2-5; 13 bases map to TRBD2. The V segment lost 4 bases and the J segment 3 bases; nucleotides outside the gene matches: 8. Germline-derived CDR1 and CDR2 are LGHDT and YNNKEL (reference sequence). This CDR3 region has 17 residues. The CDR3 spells CASSRRLAGGPEETQYF. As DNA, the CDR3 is TGTGCCAGCAGCCGAAGACTAGCGGGAGGACCTGAAGAGACCCAGTACTTC.

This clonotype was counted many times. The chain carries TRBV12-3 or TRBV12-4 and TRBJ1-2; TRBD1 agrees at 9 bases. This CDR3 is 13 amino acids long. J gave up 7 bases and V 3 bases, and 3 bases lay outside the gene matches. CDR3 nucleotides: TGTGCCAGCAGTTTTTCGGACAGGGGTGGCTACACCTTC. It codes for CASSFSDRGGYTF.

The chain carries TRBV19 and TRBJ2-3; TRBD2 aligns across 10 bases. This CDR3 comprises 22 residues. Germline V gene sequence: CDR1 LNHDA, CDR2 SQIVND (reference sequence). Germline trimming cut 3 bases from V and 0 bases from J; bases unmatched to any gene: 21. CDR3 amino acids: CASSISDPSGTGLAASTDTQYF. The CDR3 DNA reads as TGTGCCAGTAGTATTAGCGACCCAAGTGGTACAGGACTAGCGGCTAGCACAGATACGCAGTATTTT.

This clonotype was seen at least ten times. CDR3 loop: CASSLAARRAEQYF. In DNA, the CDR3 is TGTGCCAGCAGTTTAGCAGCGAGACGGGCCGAGCAGTACTTC. The V gene is TRBV12-3 or TRBV12-4, the J gene TRBJ2-7; D gene uncertain. The CDR3 is 14 residues long. V dropped 0 bases and J dropped 6 bases, with 12 bases sitting between them.

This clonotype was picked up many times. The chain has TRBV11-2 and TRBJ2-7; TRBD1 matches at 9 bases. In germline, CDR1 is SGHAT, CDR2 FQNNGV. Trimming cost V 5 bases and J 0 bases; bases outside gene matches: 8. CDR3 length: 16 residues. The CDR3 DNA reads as TGTGCCAGCAGCCGATCGGACAGGGGAAGCTCCTACGAGCAGTACTTC. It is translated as CASSRSDRGSSYEQYF.

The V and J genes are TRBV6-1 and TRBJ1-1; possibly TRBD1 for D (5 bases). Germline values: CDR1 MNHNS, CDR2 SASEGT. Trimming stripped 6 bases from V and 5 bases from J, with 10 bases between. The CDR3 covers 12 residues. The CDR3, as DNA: TGTGCCAGCAGGCTCGGGGGAACTGAAGCTTTCTTT. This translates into CASRLGGTEAFF.

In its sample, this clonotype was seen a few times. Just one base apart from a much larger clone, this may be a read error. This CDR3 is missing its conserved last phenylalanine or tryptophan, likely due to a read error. This CDR3 reads CASSSQGYNEQFL. The CDR3 DNA follows: TGTGCCAGCAGTTCACAGGGGTACAATGAGCAGTTCCTC. V usage is TRBV28 and J usage is TRBJ2-1; 7 bases agree with TRBD1. The CDR3 runs to 13 residues. Germline CDR1 MDHEN, CDR2 SYDVKM. V was pared by 4 bases and J by 4 bases, with 1 base of the junction left unmatched.

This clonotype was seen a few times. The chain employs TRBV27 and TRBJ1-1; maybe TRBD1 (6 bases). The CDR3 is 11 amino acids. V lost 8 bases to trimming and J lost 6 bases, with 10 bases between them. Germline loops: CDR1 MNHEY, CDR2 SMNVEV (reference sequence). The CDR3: CASGGAAEAFF. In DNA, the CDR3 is TGTGCCAGCGGGGGGGCGGCTGAAGCTTTCTTT.

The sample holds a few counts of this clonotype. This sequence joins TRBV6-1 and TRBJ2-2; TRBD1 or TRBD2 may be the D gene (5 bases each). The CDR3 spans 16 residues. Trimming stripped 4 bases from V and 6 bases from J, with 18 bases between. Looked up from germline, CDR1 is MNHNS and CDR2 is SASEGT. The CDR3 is CASSGDRDQLPGELFF. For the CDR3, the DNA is TGTGCCAGCAGTGGAGACCGGGACCAGCTTCCCGGGGAGCTGTTTTTT.

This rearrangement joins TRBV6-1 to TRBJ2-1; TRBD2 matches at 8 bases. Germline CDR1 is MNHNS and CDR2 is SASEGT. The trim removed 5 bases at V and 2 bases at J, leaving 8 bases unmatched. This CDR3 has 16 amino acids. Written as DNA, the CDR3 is TGTGCCAGCAGTTCCAGCGGGGGATCGCCCTACAATGAGCAGTTCTTC. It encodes CASSSSGGSPYNEQFF.

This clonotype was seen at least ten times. The CDR3 nucleotides read TGCAGTGCTAGACCCGACAGGGAGGATTCACCCCTCCACTTT. It codes for CSARPDREDSPLHF. The chain uses TRBV20-1 and TRBJ1-6; TRBD1 matches at 7 bases. This CDR3 has 14 amino acids. The junction had 6 bases not matched to a gene; V was cut back by 2 bases and J by 8 bases. CDR1 and CDR2 (germline): DFQATT, SNEGSKA (reference sequence).

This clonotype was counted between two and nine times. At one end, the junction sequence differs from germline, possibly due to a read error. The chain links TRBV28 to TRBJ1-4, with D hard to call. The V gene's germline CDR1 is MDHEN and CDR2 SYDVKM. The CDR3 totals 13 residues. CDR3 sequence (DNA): TGTGCCGGCAGTGTAACAACTAATGAAAAACTGTTTTTT. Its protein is CAGSVTTNEKLFF. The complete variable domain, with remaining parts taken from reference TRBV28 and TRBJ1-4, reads DVKVTQSSRYLVKRTGEKVFLECVQDMDHENMFWYRQDPGLGLRLIYFSYDVKMKEKGDIPEGYSVSREKKERFSLILESASTNQTSMYLCAGSVTTNEKLFFGSGTQLSVL.

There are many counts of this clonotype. The CDR3 is CASHPRTGTNEQFF. CDR3 nucleotide sequence: TGTGCCAGCCACCCCCGGACAGGGACCAATGAGCAGTTCTTC. The chain joins TRBV28 to TRBJ2-1; TRBD1 matches at 8 bases. CDR3 length: 14 amino acids. V gave up 8 bases and J gave up 6 bases; unmatched junction bases: 9. Germline CDR1 MDHEN, CDR2 SYDVKM.